This T cell receptor beta chain was sequenced in a study of vaccination effects on CD4 cells after COVID-19. The study's findings and limits: Clones induced by infection and by vaccine showed marked clonal contraction late after vaccination.

On this clone itself: Its antigen is still unknown.

TCRdb's table, derived via immunoSEQ multiplex PCR, lists solely in-frame clones and lacks some. This table has about 46,000 clones, about four fifths appearing once. V was shortened by 0 bases and J by 7 bases, with 8 bases between the two germline ends. The CDR3 runs 13 residues. From germline, CDR1 is SGDLS and CDR2 YYNGEE. Pools of viral peptides were used by the ViraFEST assay to expand antigen-specific CD4+ T cells ahead of sequencing. Investigators separated out CD4+ T cells once around 11 days of culture had passed. The vaccine given was either BNT162b2 or mRNA-1273, in two doses. Half the medium was swapped for IL-2 medium on days 3 and 7.

The sample was CD4+ T cells from PBMCs cultured with HCoV-OC43 spike peptides, taken after COVID-19 vaccination. Subset meaning: HCoV-OC43 spike overlapping peptide pool stimulation. This receptor was taken from a human donor who received a COVID-19 vaccine. The V call is TRBV9, the J call TRBJ2-1; D is undetermined. CDR3 amino acids: CASSVGVGNEQFF. CDR3 DNA sequence: TGTGCCAGCAGCGTAGGGGTGGGGAATGAGCAGTTCTTC.